This T cell receptor (beta chain) was captured by sequencing in a study of blood T cells in healthy people across ages (dated by TCRdb to the mid-2010s). For the study in its entirety: Template switching captured roughly one uniquely barcoded TCR beta cDNA molecule per two T cells in model experiments. To track age-related changes in TCR beta repertoire diversity, the study relied on deep sequencing normalized with unique cDNA molecular identifiers. The donors were split into four age groups: young (average about 15 years), middle-aged (about 40), aged (over 55) and long-lived (under 85). For two donors (one aged 18 to 29 and one aged 80 or older), the study analyzed two additional independent replicas of 1 million unique cDNA reads from the same blood draw.

Preparation of the library involved 5' RACE. Sequenced on an Illumina HiSeq 2500. A second PCR of roughly 6 to 11 cycles was run with a J-beta primer mix and a sample-barcoded 5' primer. A unique molecular identifier was introduced onto each TCR beta cDNA molecule by a template-switch 5' adaptor carrying 12 random nucleotides. Each sample yielded at least 2.5 million CDR3-containing paired-end reads. All of the RNA was converted into first-strand cDNA using the Mint cDNA synthesis kit, with a TRBC-specific oligonucleotide serving as the primer. After uracil-DNA glycosylase treatment, a first 18-cycle PCR used universal primers M1SS and BC2_uni_R on all cDNA. The original pipeline was this. Each sample was normalized by randomly selecting 1 million high-quality reads, each carrying a distinct molecular identifier. Reads with shared molecular identifiers were discarded instead of being binned into consensus sequences. MiTCR, with a Q25 quality threshold and the strictest error-elimination algorithm, was used for CDR3 identification, clonotype clustering and error correction. A nonparametric unseen species model with Euler transformation was used to estimate lower-bound total TCR beta diversity. Through fastp at Q25 and MiXCR, TCRdb rebuilt clones from the public reads, retaining in-frame beta chains. CDR3 protein sequences are deduplicated, and each keeps its most common genes and DNA. What appears here as the V and J calls and clone size reflects TCRdb's work, not the paper's. This sample has about 930,000 distinct CDR3 sequences in its table, and 25% to 35% of those were observed once. About 10% of the sample is taken by the ten largest.

Donors were a few dozen systemically healthy Caucasian individuals from Russia aged roughly 6 to 100 years. Roughly 9.5 milliliters of peripheral blood were drawn from each donor into EDTA-treated Vacutainer tubes. PBMCs were isolated by Ficoll-Paque density-gradient centrifugation, with at least 6 million obtained per sample. Total RNA, at least 6 micrograms per sample, was extracted from PBMCs with Trizol reagent. For every donor, flow cytometry on a PBMC aliquot measured the percentage of naive CD45RAhigh/CD27high T cells. Comment on this clonotype: There is no known antigen for this receptor. Base qualities are not recorded, but no much larger clone differs from it by a single base.

Taken from cysteine to phenylalanine, the CDR3 has 15 residues. Of all the DNA, just the CDR3 is kept, 45 bases in frame from base 1. Trimming costs V 4 bases and J 4 bases, and their ends lie 15 bases apart. CDR1 and CDR2 are read off the germline V gene as SGHRS and YFSETQ. Here is what the overall study found, with its caveats: Since profiling was done on bulk unsorted PBMCs, naive and antigen-experienced compartments could not be conclusively compared. Observed TCR beta diversity per million T cells fell roughly linearly with age, and a significant reduction was already apparent by age around 36. Estimates of total diversity based on one million sequenced T cells were considered lower bounds and underestimates. Compared with the aged group, more naive CD4+ T cells, fewer expanded clones and increased TCR diversity were shown by the long-lived group, suggesting age selection. Donor CMV infection status was unknown, potentially confounding age-related changes in expanded clonotypes. A strong correlation was found between observed TCR beta diversity and the percentage of naive T cells measured by flow cytometry.

The sample was also reused in another study, on T cells of mothers and their children. The second investigation adds: Nine systemically healthy Caucasian individuals served as donors, namely three mothers together with their six children. cDNA synthesis consumed the entire amount of extracted RNA, loaded at 1.5 ug RNA in each 15 ul reaction. Sample barcodes and 2-4 random nucleotides were added via the M1S primer in the second PCR. Over 8.5 million TCR beta CDR3 reads came from each mother, compared with some 3 million reads from each child. Thymic selection shapes the output of TCR recombination in a similar way in related and unrelated pairs, and inherited differences have a minor effect. Normalized repertoire overlap in related mother-child pairs was always slightly higher than in unrelated mother-child pairs, but the difference was never significant. With a sensitivity of approximately 93 clones per million clonotypes, no persistent microchimeric T cell clones were detected. In the study, deep NGS was used to compare the TCR beta repertoires of mothers and children, and features distinguishing related mother-child pairs from unrelated individuals were sought. On average, the children were about 10 +/- 4 years old, while the mothers were around 42 +/- 4 years old. After adapters were ligated using NEBNext reagents, the libraries underwent 100+100 nt paired-end sequencing on an Illumina HiSeq 2000. To avoid cross-contamination, the mother libraries and the child libraries were prepared a month apart and sequenced in separate runs. For each donor, between roughly 500,000 and 2,200,000 distinct TCR beta clonotypes were identified. Naive TCR beta clonotypes were estimated from low-frequency clonotypes matched to each donor's FACS-determined naive share, without sorting.

The source is a woman in her thirties or forties in good health. The V and J genes are TRBV5-1 and TRBJ1-5; TRBD1 could be the D gene, as 6 bases match. The source material was blood. The CDR3 is CASSLTGQWNQPQHF. The nucleotide sequence is TGCGCCAGCAGCCTTACCGGACAGTGGAATCAGCCCCAGCATTTT.